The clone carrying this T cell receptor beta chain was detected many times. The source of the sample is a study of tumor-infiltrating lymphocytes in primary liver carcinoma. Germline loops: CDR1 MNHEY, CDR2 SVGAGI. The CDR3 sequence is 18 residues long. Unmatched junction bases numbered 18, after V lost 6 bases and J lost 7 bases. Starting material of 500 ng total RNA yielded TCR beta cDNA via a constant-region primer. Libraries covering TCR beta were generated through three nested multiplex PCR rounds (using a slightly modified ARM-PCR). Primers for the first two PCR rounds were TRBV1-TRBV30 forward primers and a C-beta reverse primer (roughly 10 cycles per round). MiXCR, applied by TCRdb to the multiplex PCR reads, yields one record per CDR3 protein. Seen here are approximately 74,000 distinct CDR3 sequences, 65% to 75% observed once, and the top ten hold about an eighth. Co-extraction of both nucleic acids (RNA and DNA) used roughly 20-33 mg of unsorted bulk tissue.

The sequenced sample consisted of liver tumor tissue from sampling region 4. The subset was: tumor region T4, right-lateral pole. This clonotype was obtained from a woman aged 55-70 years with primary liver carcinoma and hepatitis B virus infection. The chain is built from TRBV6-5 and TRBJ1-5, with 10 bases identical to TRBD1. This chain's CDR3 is CASSPRPVRQGAGQPQHF. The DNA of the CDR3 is TGTGCCAGCAGCCCCAGACCCGTAAGACAGGGGGCTGGGCAGCCCCAGCATTTT.